This entry describes one T cell receptor beta chain. This sample was taken from a study of radiation and T cells in renal cell carcinoma. Time point meaning: baseline pretreatment blood. As for treatment: 15 Gy SBRT to primary tumor, nephrectomy 4 weeks later. Clones were sequenced by immunoSEQ multiplex PCR, and TCRdb holds only the in-frame ones, with some missing. The repertoire has 20,000 to 25,000 clones, approximately 80% of them found once; the top ten carry 35% to 45%. The source was blood, collected from a patient whose treatment included radiotherapy and nephrectomy. The TCR sequence derives from a man aged 55 to 70 with renal cell carcinoma.

The DNA of the CDR3 is TGTGCCACCAGCAGAGTATTAGCGGGAGGGGGAGAGACCCAGTACTTC. This gives the protein CATSRVLAGGGETQYF. The chain carries TRBV15 and TRBJ2-5; TRBD2 matches at 11 bases. The CDR3 extends over 16 amino acids. V lost 1 base to trimming and J lost 4 bases; unmatched junction nucleotides: 5. Germline values: CDR1 LNHNV, CDR2 YYDKDF (reference sequence).